This T cell receptor (beta chain) came from a study of T cells in Graves' hyperthyroidism and ophthalmopathy. General study findings and limits: Most thyroid clonotypes with frequency above 0.001 were detected in blood.

V was pared by 6 bases and J by 3 bases, with 16 bases between. This CDR3 comprises 15 residues. Each person with ophthalmopathy scored at least 3 on the Clinical Activity Score, reached NOSPECS grade 4 or higher, and had been ill under 3 months. This clonotype was recorded a few times. No antigen is known for it. Amplification of TCR beta CDR3 regions used RNA as the template. Researchers ran a first-round RT-PCR on the TCR CDR3 using the HTBI primer set. TCRdb passed the multiplex PCR reads through MiXCR, listing each CDR3 protein once. Counted here are approximately 620,000 distinct CDR3 sequences, about a sixth occurring once; the ten biggest clones make up roughly 3.4%.

The rearrangement uses TRBV12-3 or TRBV12-4 and TRBJ2-3, with D tentatively TRBD2 (5 bases). The receptor was isolated from a middle-aged woman with Graves' ophthalmopathy. Sequencing input: blood. The CDR3, as DNA: TGTGCCAGCAGCCCCTTCTCGGCGGGTACAGATACGCAGTATTTT. Its translation is CASSPFSAGTDTQYF.